This record looks at one TCR beta chain sequence and its context. Its antigen is currently unknown. Trimming cost V 0 bases and J 5 bases, with 14 bases left between them. Germline loops: CDR1 SGHNT, CDR2 YYREEE (reference sequence). The CDR3 contains 15 residues. Random hexamers were used to reverse transcribe an amount of roughly 0.5 to 1 ug RNA. TCRdb reprocessed the immunoSEQ multiplex PCR reads with MiXCR, giving one entry per CDR3 protein. The data contain roughly 100,000 distinct CDR3 sequences, around 94% of them singletons. These data belong to a study of CD8 T cells in Susac syndrome. Study summary: Susac syndrome patients were untreated, on corticosteroids with some adding intravenous immunoglobulin, or on intravenous immunoglobulin only. The study, taken as a whole, reports: CD8+ clonal expansion in Susac peaked in TEMRA cells and active patients.

The sequence was obtained from a human donor with Susac syndrome. The rearrangement links TRBV5-4 to TRBJ2-5; D may be TRBD2 (6 bases). What was sequenced was CD8+ T cells from PBMCs. The CDR3 nucleotides read TGTGCCAGCAGCTTGGAGCCGCTCGGAGGGGAGACCCAGTACTTC. Its translation is CASSLEPLGGETQYF.